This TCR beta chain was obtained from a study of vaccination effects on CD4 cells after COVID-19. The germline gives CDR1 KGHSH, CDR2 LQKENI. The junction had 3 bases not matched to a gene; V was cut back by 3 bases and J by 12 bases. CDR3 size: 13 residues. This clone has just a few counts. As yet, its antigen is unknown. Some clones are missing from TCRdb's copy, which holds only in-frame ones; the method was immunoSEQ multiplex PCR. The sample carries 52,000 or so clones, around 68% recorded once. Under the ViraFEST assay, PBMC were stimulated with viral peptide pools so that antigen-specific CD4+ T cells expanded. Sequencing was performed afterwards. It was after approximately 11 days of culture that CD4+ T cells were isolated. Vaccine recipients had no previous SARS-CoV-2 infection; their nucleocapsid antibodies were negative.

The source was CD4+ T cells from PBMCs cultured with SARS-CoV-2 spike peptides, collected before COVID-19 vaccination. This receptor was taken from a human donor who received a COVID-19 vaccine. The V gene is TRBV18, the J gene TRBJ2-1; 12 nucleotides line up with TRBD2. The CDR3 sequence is CASSPVTSGGQFF. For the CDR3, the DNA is TGTGCCAGCTCACCGGTGACTAGCGGGGGGCAGTTCTTC.